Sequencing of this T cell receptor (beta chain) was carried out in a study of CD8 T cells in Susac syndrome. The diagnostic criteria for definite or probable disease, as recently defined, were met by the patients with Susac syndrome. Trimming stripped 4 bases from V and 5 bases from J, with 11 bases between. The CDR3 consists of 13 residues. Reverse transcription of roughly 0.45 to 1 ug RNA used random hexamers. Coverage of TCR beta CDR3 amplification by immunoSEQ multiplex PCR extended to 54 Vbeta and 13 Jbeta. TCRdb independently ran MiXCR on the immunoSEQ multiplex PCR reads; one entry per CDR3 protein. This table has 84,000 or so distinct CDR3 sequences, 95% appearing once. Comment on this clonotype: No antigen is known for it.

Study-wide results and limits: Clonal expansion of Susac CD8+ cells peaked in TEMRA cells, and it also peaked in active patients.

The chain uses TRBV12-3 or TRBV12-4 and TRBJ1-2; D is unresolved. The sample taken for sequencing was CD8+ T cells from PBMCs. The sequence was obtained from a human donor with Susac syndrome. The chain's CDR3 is CASSWTVAYGYTF. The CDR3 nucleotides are TGTGCCAGCAGTTGGACCGTTGCATATGGCTACACCTTC.